Following are 8 T cell receptor beta chains from one sample sequenced in a study of T cells in localized non-small cell lung cancer. Profiled with immunoSEQ multiplex PCR; TCRdb holds only in-frame clones, not every one. The sample has around 3,700 clones, 25% to 35% seen once. The source was lung tumor tissue, collected before any cancer treatment. The receptors here all came from a male donor aged 60 or over with stage I lung adenocarcinoma.

CDR3 in DNA: TGCGCCAGCAGCGCGACCGGGACAGAGGATTCACCCCTCCACTTT. Its translation is CASSATGTEDSPLHF. The gene calls are TRBV5-1 and TRBJ1-6; the match to TRBD1 covers 7 bases. V gave up 4 bases and J gave up 8 bases; unmatched junction bases: 9. The CDR3 contains 15 residues. Germline assignment: CDR1 SGHRS and CDR2 YFSETQ. Looking up the rest from reference TRBV5-1 and TRBJ1-6 gives the full variable domain: KAGVTQTPRYLIKTRGQQVTLSCSPISGHRSVSWYQQTPGQGLQFLFEYFSETQRNKGNFPGRFSGRQFSNSRSEMNVSTLELGDSALYLCASSATGTEDSPLHFGNGTRLTVT.

This clone is deemed medium-sized. The chain has TRBV9 and TRBJ2-3, with 13 bases that match TRBD2. CDR1 is SGDLS, CDR2 YYNGEE, per germline. CDR3 length equals 15 residues. V shed 7 bases, J shed 2 bases, and the junction held 4 bases outside the gene matches. CDR3 bases: TGTGCCAGCGGAGGACTAGCGGGGGTCACAGATACGCAGTATTTT. It codes for CASGGLAGVTDTQYF.

This clone has more than one count but fewer than ten. CDR3 protein: CASSPWTSGREWSYNEQFF. The CDR3 DNA sequence: TGTGCCAGCAGTCCCTGGACTAGCGGGAGGGAATGGTCCTACAATGAGCAGTTCTTC. The J gene is TRBJ2-1, the V gene TRBV6-7; 15 bases are a match to TRBD2. TRBV6-7 is filed as an ORF, its function uncertain. V lost 5 bases to trimming and J lost 1 base; unmatched junction nucleotides: 9. The CDR3 extends over 19 amino acids.

The chain is built from TRBV1 and TRBJ2-7; the table's D call, TRBD2, has no DNA check behind it. TRBV1 constitutes a pseudogene. This CDR3 region has 17 residues. The CDR3 nucleotides are TGCGCCAGCAGCCAAGATACAGGCCTAGCGGGAGAACACGAGCAGTACTTC. As protein: CASSQDTGLAGEHEQYF.

The table lists this clone with a few counts. The chain employs TRBV23-1 and TRBJ1-3, with D perhaps TRBD1 (5 bases). TRBV23-1 is known as an ORF, though its function is uncertain. V shed 6 bases and J shed 4 bases, with 13 bases lying between them. The CDR3 length is 14 residues. The CDR3 is CASSLWGGGNTIYF. Here the CDR3 DNA reads TGCGCCAGCAGCTTGTGGGGCGGCGGAAACACCATATATTTT.

This clone has more than one count but fewer than ten. The chain couples TRBV6-8 to TRBJ2-7, with D possibly being TRBD1 or TRBD2 (5 bases each). With 2 bases removed from V and 4 bases from J, the gap between germline ends came to 9 bases. The CDR3 has 13 amino acids. CDR1 MNHGY and CDR2 SAAAGT come from the germline V gene. CDR3 in amino acids: CASSYRGGYEQYF. The CDR3 DNA sequence: TGTGCCAGCAGTTACAGGGGCGGGTACGAGCAGTACTTC.

This rearrangement joins TRBV14 to TRBJ1-2, with D perhaps matching TRBD1 (6 bases). The germline V gene has CDR1 SGHDN and CDR2 FVKESK. The CDR3 sequence is 12 residues long. V lost 3 bases and J 9 bases, leaving 11 bases between the germline ends. CDR3 loop: CASSQGARRYTF. DNA of the CDR3: TGTGCCAGCAGCCAGGGGGCGAGACGCTACACCTTC. Full variable domain (remainder filled in from reference TRBV14 and TRBJ1-2): EAGVTQFPSHSVIEKGQTVTLRCDPISGHDNLYWYRRVMGKEIKFLLHFVKESKQDESGMPNNRFLAERTGGTYSTLKVQPAELEDSGVYFCASSQGARRYTFGSGTRLTVV.

This clone was recorded only once. The V call is TRBV28, the J call TRBJ1-4, with unresolved D. Trimming took 7 bases from V and 7 from J, leaving 16 bases between them. Germline CDR1 reads MDHEN; CDR2 reads SYDVKM. There are 14 residues in the CDR3. CDR3 amino acids: CASNPLAEGEKLFF. The DNA for the CDR3 is TGTGCCAGCAACCCCTTGGCGGAGGGTGAAAAACTGTTTTTT.